This T cell receptor beta chain was sequenced during a study of shared clonotypes between healthy human individuals. Study-wide results and limits: Shared clonotypes across all four donors exceeded non-shared ones in generation probability. The authors expected sequencing depth to affect clonotype sharing among donors. For naive CD4 cells, approximately 4.7% of clonotypes were shared across four donors. Naive subsets generally exceeded memory subsets in estimated richness.

A remark on this clone: Its specificity is not known.

Germline V CDR1 and CDR2: MNHEY, SVGAGI. The CDR3 has 14 amino acids. V was trimmed by 0 bases and J by 4 bases, leaving 9 bases between them. The data were produced by immunoSEQ multiplex PCR, yet TCRdb's version contains in-frame clones alone and is incomplete. The sample yields 600,000 to 800,000 clones, 72% seen once. The clonotype comes from a woman in her twenties or thirties in good health. The V call is TRBV6-5, the J call TRBJ1-2; unclear D gene. Sequencing was done on a sample of memory CD4+ T cells sorted from blood. The subset here: CD45RA-negative fraction. For the CDR3, the DNA is TGTGCCAGCAGTTACTCCGACGTCTTCTATGGCTACACCTTC. Residues: CASSYSDVFYGYTF.